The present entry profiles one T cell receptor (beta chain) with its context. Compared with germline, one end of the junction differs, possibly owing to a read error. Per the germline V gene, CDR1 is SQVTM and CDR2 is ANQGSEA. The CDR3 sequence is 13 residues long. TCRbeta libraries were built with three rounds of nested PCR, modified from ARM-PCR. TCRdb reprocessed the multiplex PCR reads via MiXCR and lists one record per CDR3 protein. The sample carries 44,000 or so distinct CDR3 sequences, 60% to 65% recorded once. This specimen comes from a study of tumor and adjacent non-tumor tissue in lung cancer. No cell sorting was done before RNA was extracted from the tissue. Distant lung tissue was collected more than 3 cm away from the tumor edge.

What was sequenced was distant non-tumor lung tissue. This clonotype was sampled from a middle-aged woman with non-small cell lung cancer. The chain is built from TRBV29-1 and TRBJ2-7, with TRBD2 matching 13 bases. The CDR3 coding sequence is TGCAGCGCCGGGACTAGCGGGAACTACGAGCGGTATTTC. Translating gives CSAGTSGNYERYF.